Each of the 4 T cell receptor beta chains below was sequenced from the same sample in a study of tumor and adjacent non-tumor tissue in lung cancer. The template was RNA from unsorted bulk tissue. Three rounds of nested PCR, following a modified ARM-PCR protocol, produced the TCRbeta library. TCRdb fed the multiplex PCR reads into MiXCR, producing one record per CDR3 protein. The sample has more than 75,000 distinct CDR3 sequences; 80% are singletons. The source material was lung tumor tissue. The receptors derive from a woman aged 50 to 60 with non-small cell lung cancer.

As to this clonotype: A read error may account for a junction end that differs from germline. In DNA, the CDR3 is TGCGCCAGCAGTAGAGGGCGAACTAATGGAAAACTGTTTTTT. Residues: CASSRGRTNGKLFF. The chain carries TRBV4-3 and TRBJ1-4; D unresolved. Germline V CDR1 and CDR2: LGHNA, YSLEER. The CDR3 is made up of 14 amino acids.

Notes on this clonotype: In this CDR3 the conserved last residue, phenylalanine or tryptophan, is missing, so a read error is likely. This chain connects TRBV5-5 to TRBJ2-3, with 10 nucleotides matching TRBD2. V was clipped by 6 bases and J by 3 bases; unmatched bases: 16. The CDR3 has 18 residues. Germline loops: CDR1 SGHKS, CDR2 YYEKEE (reference sequence). The CDR3 region has the DNA TGTGCCAGCAACACCGGACTAGCGGTATCTAGTGGGACAGATACGCAGTATCTT. Translated: CASNTGLAVSSGTDTQYL.

In its sample, this clonotype is medium-sized (0.01 to 0.1%). This chain links TRBV11-2 with TRBJ2-7; the D is unclear. This CDR3 region has 13 residues. Germline V gene data show CDR1 as SGHAT and CDR2 as FQNNGV. Trimming shortened V by 3 bases and J by 6 bases, and 12 bases separated the two germline ends. CDR3 nucleotide sequence: TGTGCCAGCAGCTTGGGGAATGACGGCGAGCAGTACTTC. Its protein product is CASSLGNDGEQYF. The full variable domain, in which reference TRBV11-2 and TRBJ2-7 provide the parts outside the CDR3, is EAGVAQSPRYKIIEKRQSVAFWCNPISGHATLYWYQQILGQGPKLLIQFQNNGVVDDSQLPKDRFSAERLKGVDSTLKIQPAKLEDSAVYLCASSLGNDGEQYFGPGTRLTVT.

J is TRBJ2-5 and V is TRBV6-2 or TRBV6-3; no clear D gene. This CDR3 is built from 12 residues. Germline CDR1 is MNHEY and CDR2 is SVGEGT. With 6 bases removed from V and 7 bases from J, the gap between germline ends came to 12 bases. Here the CDR3 reads CASSAARATQYF. DNA for the CDR3: TGTGCCAGCAGCGCAGCCCGGGCGACCCAGTACTTC.